The clone carrying this TCR beta chain has just one count. The data are from a study of blood T cell repertoires in COVID-19. Study summary: Samples taken during acute and convalescent COVID-19 were collected in the United States, Italy and Spain. PBMCs, B-cell-depleted T cells, or T cells provided the cDNA or gDNA that made up the material.

Profiling relied on immunoSEQ multiplex PCR, and the TCRdb table lists in-frame clones only, not all of them. The sample holds some 140,000 clones, 91% seen once. Germline V CDR1 and CDR2: MNHNS, SASEGT. Trimming pared 1 base from V and 0 bases from J, leaving 22 bases between. The CDR3 is 20 residues long. The chain combines TRBV6-1 with TRBJ2-1, with D possibly being TRBD2 (5 bases). This clonotype was sampled from a man in his forties or fifties with acute or convalescent COVID-19. Sequenced material: peripheral blood. The CDR3, as DNA: TGTGCCAGCAGTGAAGAGCCGGCGGGTTTAGGTCCGAGCTCCTACAATGAGCAGTTCTTC. Protein sequence: CASSEEPAGLGPSSYNEQFF.